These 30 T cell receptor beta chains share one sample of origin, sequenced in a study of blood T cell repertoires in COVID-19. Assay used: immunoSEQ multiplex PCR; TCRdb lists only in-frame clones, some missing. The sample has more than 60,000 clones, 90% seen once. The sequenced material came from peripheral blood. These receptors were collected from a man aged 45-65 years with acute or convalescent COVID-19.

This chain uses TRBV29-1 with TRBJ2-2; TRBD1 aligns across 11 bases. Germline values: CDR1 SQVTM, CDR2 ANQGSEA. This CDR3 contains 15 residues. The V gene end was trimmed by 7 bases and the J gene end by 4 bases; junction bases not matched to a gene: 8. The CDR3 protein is CSAEVDRGRTGELFF. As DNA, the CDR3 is TGCAGCGCTGAGGTGGACAGGGGGCGCACCGGGGAGCTGTTTTTT.

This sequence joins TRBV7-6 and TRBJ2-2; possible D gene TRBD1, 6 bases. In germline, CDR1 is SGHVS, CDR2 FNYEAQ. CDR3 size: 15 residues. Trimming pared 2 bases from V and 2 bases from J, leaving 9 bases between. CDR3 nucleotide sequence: TGTGCCAGCAGCTTAACACAGGGTAACACCGGGGAGCTGTTTTTT. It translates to CASSLTQGNTGELFF.

Here the CDR3 DNA reads TGTGCCAGTCACTCCCGAGGACAGGGGGCCTCCGGGGAGCTGTTTTTT. Its protein product is CASHSRGQGASGELFF. V is TRBV19 and J is TRBJ2-2; 11 bases agree with TRBD1. V dropped 8 bases and J dropped 6; count of bases not matched to a gene: 11. Germline CDR1 reads LNHDA; CDR2 reads SQIVND (reference sequence). The CDR3 contains 16 residues.

The CDR3 bases are TGTGCCAGCACCCTCACTACCGGGACAGGGGATGGCTACACCTTC. The encoded protein is CASTLTTGTGDGYTF. The chain carries TRBV11-2 and TRBJ1-2; TRBD1 agrees at 10 bases. Germline V lookup: CDR1 SGHAT, CDR2 FQNNGV. The CDR3 is 15 residues long. V shed 7 bases, J shed 6 bases, and the junction held 11 bases outside the gene matches.

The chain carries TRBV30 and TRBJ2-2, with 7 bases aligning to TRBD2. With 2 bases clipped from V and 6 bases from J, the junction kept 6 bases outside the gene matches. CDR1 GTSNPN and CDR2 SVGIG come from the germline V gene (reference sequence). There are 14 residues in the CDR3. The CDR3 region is CAWSRGGSSGELFF. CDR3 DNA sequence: TGTGCCTGGAGTAGGGGCGGGAGCTCCGGGGAGCTGTTTTTT. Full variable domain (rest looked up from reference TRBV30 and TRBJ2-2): SQTIHQWPATLVQPVGSPLSLECTVEGTSNPNLYWYRQAAGRGLQLLFYSVGIGQISSEVPQNLSASRPQDRQFILSSKKLLLSDSGFYLCAWSRGGSSGELFFGEGSRLTVL.

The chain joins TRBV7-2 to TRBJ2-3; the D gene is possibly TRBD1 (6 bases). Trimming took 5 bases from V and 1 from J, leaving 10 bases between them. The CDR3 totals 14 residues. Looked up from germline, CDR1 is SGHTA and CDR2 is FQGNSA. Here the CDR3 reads CASSTGPRTDTQYF. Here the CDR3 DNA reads TGTGCCAGCAGCACAGGGCCACGCACAGATACGCAGTATTTT.

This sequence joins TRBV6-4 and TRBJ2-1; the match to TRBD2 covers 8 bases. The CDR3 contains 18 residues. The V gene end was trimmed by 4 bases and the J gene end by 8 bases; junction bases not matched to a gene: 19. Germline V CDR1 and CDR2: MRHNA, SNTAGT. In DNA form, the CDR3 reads TGTGCCAGCAGTGCCCAGGGGATCTCAGCGGGAGCAAGGGATGAGCAGTTCTTC. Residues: CASSAQGISAGARDEQFF.

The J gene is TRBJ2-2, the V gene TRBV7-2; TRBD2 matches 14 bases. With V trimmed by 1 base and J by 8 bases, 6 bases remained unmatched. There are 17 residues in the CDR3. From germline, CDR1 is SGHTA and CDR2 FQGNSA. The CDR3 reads CASSLGGLAGESGELFF. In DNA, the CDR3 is TGTGCCAGCAGCTTAGGGGGACTAGCGGGAGAATCAGGGGAGCTGTTTTTT.

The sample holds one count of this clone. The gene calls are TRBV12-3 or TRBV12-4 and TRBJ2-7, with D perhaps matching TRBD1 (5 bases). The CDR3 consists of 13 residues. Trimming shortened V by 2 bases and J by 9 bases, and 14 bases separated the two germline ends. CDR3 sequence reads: CASSLTHKQGQYF. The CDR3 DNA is TGTGCCAGCAGTTTAACCCACAAGCAGGGGCAGTACTTC.

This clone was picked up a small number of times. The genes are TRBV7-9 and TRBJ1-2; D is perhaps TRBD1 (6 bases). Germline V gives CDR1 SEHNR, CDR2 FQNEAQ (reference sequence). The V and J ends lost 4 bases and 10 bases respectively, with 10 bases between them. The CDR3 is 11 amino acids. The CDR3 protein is CASSSGTFYTF. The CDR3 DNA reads TGTGCCAGCAGCTCGGGGACATTCTACACCTTC.

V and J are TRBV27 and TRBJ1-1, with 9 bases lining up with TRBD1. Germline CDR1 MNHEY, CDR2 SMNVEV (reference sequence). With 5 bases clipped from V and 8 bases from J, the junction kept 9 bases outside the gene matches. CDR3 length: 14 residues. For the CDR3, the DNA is TGTGCCAGCAGTACGGGACAGGGTCATACAGAAGCTTTCTTT. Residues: CASSTGQGHTEAFF.

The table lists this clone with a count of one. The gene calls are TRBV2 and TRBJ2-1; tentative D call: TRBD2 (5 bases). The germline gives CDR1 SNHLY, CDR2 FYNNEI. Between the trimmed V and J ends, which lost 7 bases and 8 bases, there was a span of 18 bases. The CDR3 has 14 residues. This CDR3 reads CASKGLIASHEQFF. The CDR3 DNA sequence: TGTGCCAGCAAAGGCTTGATAGCGTCCCATGAGCAGTTCTTC.

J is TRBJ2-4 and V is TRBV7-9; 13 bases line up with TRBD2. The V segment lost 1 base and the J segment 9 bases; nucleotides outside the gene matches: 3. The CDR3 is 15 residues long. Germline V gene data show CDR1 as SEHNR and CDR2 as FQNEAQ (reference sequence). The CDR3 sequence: CASSLGTSGSTIQYF. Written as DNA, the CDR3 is TGTGCCAGCAGCTTAGGGACTAGCGGGAGTACCATTCAGTACTTC.

The CDR3 DNA follows: TGTGCCAGCAGCTCCGGACAGGGGGCTTTGCGGGAGTCCTACTACGAGCAGTACTTC. Its protein product is CASSSGQGALRESYYEQYF. The rearrangement joins TRBV7-9 to TRBJ2-7; 11 bases are shared with TRBD1. In germline, CDR1 is SEHNR, CDR2 FQNEAQ (reference sequence). V was clipped by 4 bases and J by 3 bases; unmatched bases: 17. The CDR3 sequence is 19 residues long.

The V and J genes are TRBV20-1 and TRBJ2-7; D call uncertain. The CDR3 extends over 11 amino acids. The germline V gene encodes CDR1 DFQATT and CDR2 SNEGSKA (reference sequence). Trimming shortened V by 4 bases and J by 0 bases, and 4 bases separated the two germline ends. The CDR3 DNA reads TGCAGTGCTATCTACTCCTACGAGCAGTACTTC. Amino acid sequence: CSAIYSYEQYF.

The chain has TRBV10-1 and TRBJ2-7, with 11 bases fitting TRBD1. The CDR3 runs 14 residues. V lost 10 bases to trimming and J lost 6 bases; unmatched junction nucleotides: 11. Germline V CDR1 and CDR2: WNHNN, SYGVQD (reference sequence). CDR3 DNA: TGCGCCACCCCGGGACAGGGGGATGAGTGCGAGCAGTACTTC. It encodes CATPGQGDECEQYF.

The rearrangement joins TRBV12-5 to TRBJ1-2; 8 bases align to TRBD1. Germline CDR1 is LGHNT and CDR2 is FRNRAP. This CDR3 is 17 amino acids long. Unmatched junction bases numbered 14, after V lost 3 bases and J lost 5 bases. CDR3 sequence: CASGLDKGQGLWYGYTF. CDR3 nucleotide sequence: TGTGCTAGTGGTTTAGATAAAGGACAGGGCCTTTGGTATGGCTACACCTTC.

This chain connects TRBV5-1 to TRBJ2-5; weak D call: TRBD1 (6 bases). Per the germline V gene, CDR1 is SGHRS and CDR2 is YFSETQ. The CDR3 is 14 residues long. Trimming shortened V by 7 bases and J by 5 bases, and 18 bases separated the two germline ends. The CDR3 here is CASGGQSTGETQYF. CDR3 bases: TGCGCCAGCGGCGGACAGTCCACTGGGGAGACCCAGTACTTC.

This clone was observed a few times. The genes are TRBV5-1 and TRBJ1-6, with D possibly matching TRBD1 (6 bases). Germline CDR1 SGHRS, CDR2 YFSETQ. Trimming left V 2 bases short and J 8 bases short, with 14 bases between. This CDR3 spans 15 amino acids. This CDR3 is CASSFSRGGYSPLHF. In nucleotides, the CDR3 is TGCGCCAGCAGCTTCTCCAGGGGTGGGTATTCACCCCTCCACTTT.

The DNA of the CDR3 is TGTGCCAGCAGCCTAGTAGGACAGGGGGGAGAGACCCAGTACTTC. Its protein product is CASSLVGQGGETQYF. This chain connects TRBV11-3 to TRBJ2-5; 10 nucleotides agree with TRBD1. This CDR3 is built from 15 residues. The J segment lost 4 bases and the V segment lost 5 bases, leaving 7 bases of the junction unmatched. CDR1 SGHNT and CDR2 YENEEA come from the germline V gene.

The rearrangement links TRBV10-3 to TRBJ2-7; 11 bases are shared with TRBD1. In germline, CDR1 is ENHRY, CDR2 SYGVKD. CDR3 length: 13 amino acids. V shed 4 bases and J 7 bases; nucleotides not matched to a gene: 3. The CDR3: CAISGTGGWEQYF. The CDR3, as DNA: TGTGCCATCAGTGGGACAGGGGGCTGGGAGCAGTACTTC.

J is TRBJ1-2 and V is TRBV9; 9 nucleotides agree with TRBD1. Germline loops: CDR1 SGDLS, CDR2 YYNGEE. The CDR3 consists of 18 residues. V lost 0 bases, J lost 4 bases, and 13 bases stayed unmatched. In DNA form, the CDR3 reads TGTGCCAGCAGCGTAGATCACAGGGGGCCCAATTCCGGCTATGGCTACACCTTC. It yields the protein CASSVDHRGPNSGYGYTF.

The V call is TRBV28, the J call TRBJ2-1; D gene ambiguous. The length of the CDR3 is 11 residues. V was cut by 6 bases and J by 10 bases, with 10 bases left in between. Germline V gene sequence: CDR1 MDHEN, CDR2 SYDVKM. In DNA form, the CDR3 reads TGTGCCAGCAGCTCCCGTTCGGAGCAGTTCTTC. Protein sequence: CASSSRSEQFF.

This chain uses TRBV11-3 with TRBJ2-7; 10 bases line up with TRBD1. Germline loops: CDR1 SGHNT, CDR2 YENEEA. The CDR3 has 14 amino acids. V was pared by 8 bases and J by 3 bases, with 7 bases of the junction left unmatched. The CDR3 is CASALDRGHYEQYF. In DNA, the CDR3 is TGTGCCAGCGCCCTTGACAGGGGGCACTACGAGCAGTACTTC. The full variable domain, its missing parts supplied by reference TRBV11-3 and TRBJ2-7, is EAGVVQSPRYKIIEKKQPVAFWCNPISGHNTLYWYLQNLGQGPELLIRYENEEAVDDSQLPKDRFSAERLKGVDSTLKIQPAELGDSAVYLCASALDRGHYEQYFGPGTRLTVT.

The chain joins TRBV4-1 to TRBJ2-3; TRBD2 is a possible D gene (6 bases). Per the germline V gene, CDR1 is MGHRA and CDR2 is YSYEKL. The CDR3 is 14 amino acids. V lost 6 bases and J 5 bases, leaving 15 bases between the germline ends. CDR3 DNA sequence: TGCGCCAGCAGTCGGGACTTAGCTAGAGATACGCAGTATTTT. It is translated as CASSRDLARDTQYF.

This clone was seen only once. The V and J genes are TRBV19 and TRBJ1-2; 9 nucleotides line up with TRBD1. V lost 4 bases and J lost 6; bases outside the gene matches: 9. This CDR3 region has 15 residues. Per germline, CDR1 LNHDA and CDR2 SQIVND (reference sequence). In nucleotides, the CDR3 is TGTGCCAGTAGTAAATACGGACAGGGGATGGATGGCTACACCTTC. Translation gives CASSKYGQGMDGYTF.

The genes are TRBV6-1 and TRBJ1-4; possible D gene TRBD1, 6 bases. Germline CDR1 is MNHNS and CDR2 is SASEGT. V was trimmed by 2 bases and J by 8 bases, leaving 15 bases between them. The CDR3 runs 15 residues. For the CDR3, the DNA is TGTGCCAGCAGTGAACCCCGGGACACGAGGGAAAAACTGTTTTTT. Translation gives CASSEPRDTREKLFF.

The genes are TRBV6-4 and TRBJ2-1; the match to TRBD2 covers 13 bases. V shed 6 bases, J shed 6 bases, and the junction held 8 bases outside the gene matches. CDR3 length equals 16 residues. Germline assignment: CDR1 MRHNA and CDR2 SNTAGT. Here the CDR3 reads CASRGLAGPPGNEQFF. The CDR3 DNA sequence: TGTGCCAGCAGGGGACTAGCGGGACCTCCCGGCAATGAGCAGTTCTTC.

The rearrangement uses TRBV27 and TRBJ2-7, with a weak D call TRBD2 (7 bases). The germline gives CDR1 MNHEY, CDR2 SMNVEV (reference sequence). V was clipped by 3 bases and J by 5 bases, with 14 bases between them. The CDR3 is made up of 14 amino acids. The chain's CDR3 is CASSFDRTSNEQYF. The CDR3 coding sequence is TGTGCCAGCAGTTTTGACAGGACTAGTAACGAGCAGTACTTC.

CDR3 DNA: TGTGCCATCAGTGTGCGGACAGAGAGCTATGGCTACACCTTC. This translates into CAISVRTESYGYTF. The gene calls are TRBV10-3 and TRBJ1-2; a possible D gene is TRBD1 (6 bases). CDR1 is ENHRY and CDR2 is SYGVKD in the germline V gene. V lost 4 bases to trimming and J lost 4 bases, with 13 bases between them. CDR3 length: 14 residues.